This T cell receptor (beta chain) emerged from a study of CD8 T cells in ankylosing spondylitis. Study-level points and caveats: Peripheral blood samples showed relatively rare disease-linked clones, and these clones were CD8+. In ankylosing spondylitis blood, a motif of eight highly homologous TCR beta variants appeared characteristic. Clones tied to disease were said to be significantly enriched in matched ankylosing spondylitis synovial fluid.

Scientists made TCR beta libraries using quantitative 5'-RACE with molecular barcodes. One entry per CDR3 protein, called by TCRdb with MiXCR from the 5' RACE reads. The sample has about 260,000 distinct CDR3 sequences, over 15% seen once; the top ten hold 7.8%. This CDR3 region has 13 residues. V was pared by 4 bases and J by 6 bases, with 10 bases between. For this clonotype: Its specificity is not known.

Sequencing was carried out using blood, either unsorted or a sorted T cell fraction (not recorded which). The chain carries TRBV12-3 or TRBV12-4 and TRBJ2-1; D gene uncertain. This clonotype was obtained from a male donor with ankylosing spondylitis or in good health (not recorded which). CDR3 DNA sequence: TGTGCCAGCAGTTCCTTGGTGCCCAATGAGCAGTTCTTC. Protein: CASSSLVPNEQFF.